These T cell receptor beta chains were read from a single sample in a study of radiotherapy plus CTLA-4 blockade in lung cancer. Sequenced by immunoSEQ multiplex PCR; TCRdb stores in-frame clones only, minus some. The sample holds tens of thousands of clones; 83% are singletons and the top ten take around 0.79%. The material was peripheral blood, obtained from a patient treated with radiotherapy plus ipilimumab. These receptors originate from a human donor with non-small cell lung cancer who had stable disease on radiotherapy plus ipilimumab. Both conserved end residues are part of each CDR3. D genes are given only for firm matches. The size entry is marked missing in some rows and otherwise reads once, few, many or a size class.

cdr3_nt,cdr3_aa,d_call,cdr3_length,v_call,clone_size,j_call
TGTGCCAGCACTTTTGGGCCTCCAAGAGAAAAACTGTTTTTT,CASTFGPPREKLFF,-,14,TRBV28,-,TRBJ1-4
TGTGCCAGCAGCCGGACTGGTACCTATAATTCACCCCTCCACTTT,CASSRTGTYNSPLHF,-,15,TRBV5-4,-,TRBJ1-6
TGTGCCAGCACCCCGGGGTCATATAGCAATCAGCCCCAGCATTTT,CASTPGSYSNQPQHF,-,15,TRBV6-6,-,TRBJ1-5
TGTGCCAGCAGTGAAATGACAGGGCTAAACTATGGCTACACCTTC,CASSEMTGLNYGYTF,TRBD1,15,TRBV6-1,few,TRBJ1-2
TGTGCCAGCAGCTTGCCGGGAGCTAACTATGGCTACACCTTC,CASSLPGANYGYTF,-,14,TRBV5-4,-,TRBJ1-2
TGTGCCAGCAGCGTCTCCCCCGGAACCGGGGAGCTGTTTTTT,CASSVSPGTGELFF,-,14,TRBV9,-,TRBJ2-2
TGTGCCAGTAGTACAGAGTGGACCGTCACAGATACGCAGTATTTT,CASSTEWTVTDTQYF,-,15,TRBV19,-,TRBJ2-3
TGTGCCAGCAGCTTAGAAGGGAAAAGCAATGAGCAGTTCTTC,CASSLEGKSNEQFF,-,14,TRBV7-9,-,TRBJ2-1
TGTGCCAGCACCTTGGACAGTTCCAATGAGCAGTTCTTC,CASTLDSSNEQFF,-,13,TRBV5-5,-,TRBJ2-1
TGTGCCAGCAGTTCCCTTAGCGGGGGAGCCTACGAGCAGTACTTC,CASSSLSGGAYEQYF,TRBD2,15,TRBV27,-,TRBJ2-7
TGCGCCAGCAGCTCTCGACAGCCCACTGAAGCTTTCTTT,CASSSRQPTEAFF,-,13,TRBV5-1,-,TRBJ1-1
TGCGCCAGCAGCGAACAGGGGGCTAGAAACACTGAAGCTTTCTTT,CASSEQGARNTEAFF,TRBD1,15,TRBV5-1,-,TRBJ1-1
TGTGCCAGCAGCCTACGGAAGGGACAGTCTAATGAAAAACTGTTTTTT,CASSLRKGQSNEKLFF,TRBD1,16,TRBV7-9,-,TRBJ1-4
TGCGCCAGCAGCTTTCGGGGCGGGGGGCTCAACAATGAGCAGTTCTTC,CASSFRGGGLNNEQFF,TRBD2,16,TRBV5-1,-,TRBJ2-1
TGCGCCAGCAGGTTGGACCCGGGGAGCACCGGGGAGCTGTTTTTT,CASRLDPGSTGELFF,-,15,TRBV5-1,-,TRBJ2-2
TGTGCCAGCTCTCTGGGACAGAAAAATTCACCCCTCCACTTT,CASSLGQKNSPLHF,TRBD1,14,TRBV18,many,TRBJ1-6
TGTGCCAGCAGTTTGGCTATGGGAGGGGGCCGCCTCTACGAGCAGTACTTC,CASSLAMGGGRLYEQYF,-,17,TRBV27,-,TRBJ2-7
TGTGCCAGTAGCGGAACAGGGGCGTCGCGTGGCTACACCTTC,CASSGTGASRGYTF,TRBD1,14,TRBV19,few,TRBJ1-2
TGTGCCAGCCGCCCTGAGCAGCGGGGGGGCGGGACGCAGTATTTT,CASRPEQRGGGTQYF,TRBD2,15,TRBV4-2,-,TRBJ2-3
TGCGCCAGCTCGTTGGGGGGAGGAGAAGGCGAGCAGTACTTC,CASSLGGGEGEQYF,-,14,TRBV5-1,once,TRBJ2-7
TGTGCCAGCAGTATGGTTGGGATTAAATTCTACGAGCAGTACTTC,CASSMVGIKFYEQYF,-,15,TRBV28,-,TRBJ2-7
TGTGCCAGCAGCCCCGCAACTAGCACAGATACGCAGTATTTT,CASSPATSTDTQYF,-,14,TRBV5-4,-,TRBJ2-3
TGCGCCAGCAGCTTTCCAGGGACAGGGGGCCTCTCCTACAATGAGCAGTTCTTC,CASSFPGTGGLSYNEQFF,TRBD1,18,TRBV5-1,-,TRBJ2-1
TGTGCCAGCAGCGTAGAGGCTGAGCAGTTCTTC,CASSVEAEQFF,-,11,TRBV9,-,TRBJ2-1
TGTGCCAGCAGCCAAGGGCTGGGACTAACTAGCACAGATACGCAGTATTTT,CASSQGLGLTSTDTQYF,TRBD2,17,TRBV14,once,TRBJ2-3
TGTGCCTGGAGTTCTGGGCCCCCTATCTCTAACTACGAGCAGTACTTC,CAWSSGPPISNYEQYF,-,16,TRBV30,once,TRBJ2-7
TGTGCCAGCAGCTTAACCAAAGCCACTGAAGCTTTCTTT,CASSLTKATEAFF,-,13,TRBV7-3,-,TRBJ1-1
TGCGCCAGCAGCTTGGGGGGTTCGAGCACTGAAGCTTTCTTT,CASSLGGSSTEAFF,-,14,TRBV5-1,few,TRBJ1-1
TGTGCCAGCAGCTTTAAGGACTTC,CASSFKDF,-,8,TRBV7-9,-,TRBJ2-7
TGTGCCAGCAGCCCGACGGTCCCAGCAGCCGGGGAGCTGTTTTTT,CASSPTVPAAGELFF,-,15,TRBV28,-,TRBJ2-2